The 12 T cell receptor beta chains given below trace back to one sample, sequenced in a study of pediatric ulcerative colitis (dated by TCRdb to the late 2010s). During colonoscopy, one to two pinch biopsies were obtained from the rectum for research. The receptor library was made with the immunoSEQ multiplex PCR assay. TCRdb stores this immuneACCESS table with in-frame sequences only. Part of the clones is absent; in the studies checked, under half of the shortfall reflects unresolved V genes, and no reason is known for the rest. Present in this sample are about 37,000 clones, roughly four fifths of which were seen just once. The leading ten clones occupy 8% to 9.5% of the sample. Material: gut tissue. The receptors shown here come from a boy aged 5-17 years with severe ulcerative colitis.

This chain uses TRBV30 with TRBJ2-5; 8 bases match TRBD2. The CDR3 covers 15 residues. V was clipped by 3 bases and J by 5 bases; unmatched bases: 11. Per the germline V gene, CDR1 is GTSNPN and CDR2 is SVGIG (reference sequence). The CDR3 DNA sequence: TGTGCCTGGAGCTCCGGGGGGGCCGGAGGGGAGACCCAGTACTTC. It codes for CAWSSGGAGGETQYF. Variable domain in full (rest from reference TRBV30 and TRBJ2-5): SQTIHQWPATLVQPVGSPLSLECTVEGTSNPNLYWYRQAAGRGLQLLFYSVGIGQISSEVPQNLSASRPQDRQFILSSKKLLLSDSGFYLCAWSSGGAGGETQYFGPGTRLLVL.

The chain joins TRBV9 to TRBJ2-5, with 7 bases aligning to TRBD1. Germline V gene data show CDR1 as SGDLS and CDR2 as YYNGEE. The V gene end was trimmed by 0 bases and the J gene end by 0 bases; junction bases not matched to a gene: 11. This CDR3 spans 18 amino acids. CDR3 protein: CASSVATGTETYQETQYF. In nucleotides, the CDR3 is TGTGCCAGCAGCGTAGCTACTGGGACAGAGACATACCAAGAGACCCAGTACTTC.

The chain recombines TRBV7-9 with TRBJ2-1, with TRBD2 matching over 8 bases. This CDR3 is 15 amino acids long. The V gene's germline CDR1 is SEHNR and CDR2 FQNEAQ (reference sequence). J gave up 6 bases and V 4 bases, and 8 bases lay outside the gene matches. This CDR3 is CASSSEGLVGNEQFF. CDR3 nucleotides: TGTGCCAGCAGCTCCGAGGGACTAGTGGGCAATGAGCAGTTCTTC.

The chain employs TRBV6-4 and TRBJ2-3, with TRBD2 matching 8 bases. CDR3 length equals 20 residues. With 2 bases clipped from V and 0 bases from J, the junction kept 16 bases outside the gene matches. The germline CDR1 and CDR2 sequences are MRHNA and SNTAGT. CDR3: CASSDADPERGTPSTDTQYF. The DNA for the CDR3 is TGTGCCAGCAGTGACGCCGATCCGGAGCGGGGGACTCCTAGCACAGATACGCAGTATTTT.

V gene TRBV6-6 combines with J gene TRBJ2-3; 10 bases are shared with TRBD2. Germline lookup yields CDR1 MNHNY and CDR2 SVGAGI (reference sequence). The V gene end was trimmed by 0 bases and the J gene end by 5 bases; junction bases not matched to a gene: 5. This CDR3 region has 16 residues. The CDR3 DNA is TGTGCCAGCAGTTACTCGAAAGCGGGGGGGCGAGATACGCAGTATTTT. Protein sequence: CASSYSKAGGRDTQYF.

CDR3 bases: TGTGCCAGCAGCGAGGGACAGCACACAGATACGCAGTATTTT. This codes for CASSEGQHTDTQYF. The chain uses TRBV5-6 and TRBJ2-3; 7 positions agree with TRBD1. This CDR3 comprises 14 residues. Germline values: CDR1 SGHDT, CDR2 YYEEEE. The V segment lost 4 bases and the J segment 2 bases; nucleotides outside the gene matches: 4.

The V and J genes are TRBV18 and TRBJ1-1; no firm D call. Germline values: CDR1 KGHSH, CDR2 LQKENI. V was trimmed by 2 bases and J by 2 bases, leaving 9 bases between them. The CDR3 has 14 residues. This chain's CDR3 is CASSPVTGNTEAFF. CDR3 nucleotides: TGTGCCAGCTCACCAGTTACGGGAAACACTGAAGCTTTCTTT.

The chain combines TRBV6-6 with TRBJ2-7, with D uncertain. Germline-derived CDR1 and CDR2 are MNHNY and SVGAGI (reference sequence). The CDR3 is 13 amino acids. Trimming stripped 0 bases from V and 2 bases from J, with 5 bases between. CDR3 DNA sequence: TGTGCCAGCAGTTACTCGATAACCTACGAGCAGTACTTC. It yields the protein CASSYSITYEQYF.

The gene calls are TRBV11-2 and TRBJ2-2, with TRBD2 identical over 8 bases. The CDR3 extends over 15 amino acids. After removal of 1 base from V and 3 bases from J, the junction contained 1 base not matched to a gene. Germline lookup yields CDR1 SGHAT and CDR2 FQNNGV. CDR3 DNA: TGTGCCAGCAGCTTAGCCGGGGGGGACACCGGGGAGCTGTTTTTT. As protein: CASSLAGGDTGELFF. Filled out from reference TRBV11-2 and TRBJ2-2, the complete variable domain reads EAGVAQSPRYKIIEKRQSVAFWCNPISGHATLYWYQQILGQGPKLLIQFQNNGVVDDSQLPKDRFSAERLKGVDSTLKIQPAKLEDSAVYLCASSLAGGDTGELFFGEGSRLTVL.

This chain joins TRBV11-1 and TRBJ1-2, with D possibly TRBD1 on 6 matching bases. The V gene lost 4 bases and the J gene lost 4 bases, with 16 bases spanning the gap. The CDR3 is 15 residues long. Germline V gene sequence: CDR1 SGHAT, CDR2 FQDESV (reference sequence). CDR3 residues: CASSSSWDTRYGYTF. In DNA, the CDR3 is TGTGCCAGCAGCTCATCATGGGACACCCGCTATGGCTACACCTTC.

This clone was counted between two and nine times. V and J are TRBV6-1 and TRBJ1-3; TRBD1 agrees at 11 bases. CDR1 and CDR2 (germline): MNHNS, SASEGT. After removal of 5 bases from V and 10 bases from J, the junction contained 7 bases not matched to a gene. The CDR3 length is 14 residues. The chain's CDR3 is CASSPRTGGTTIYF. The CDR3 DNA is TGTGCCAGCAGTCCCCGGACAGGGGGCACGACCATATATTTT.

The rearrangement joins TRBV28 to TRBJ1-2, with TRBD1 matching 9 bases. The germline gives CDR1 MDHEN, CDR2 SYDVKM. V trimming: 6 bases; J trimming: 1 base; junction bases outside the gene matches: 6. The CDR3 spans 15 residues. DNA of the CDR3: TGTGCCAGCAGCTTACGGACAGGGGTTAACTATGGCTACACCTTC. Translation gives CASSLRTGVNYGYTF.